Below, 5 T cell receptor beta chains from the same sample are listed, as sequenced in a study of blood T cell repertoires in COVID-19. TCRdb keeps only in-frame clones here, not all; method: immunoSEQ multiplex PCR. The data contain roughly 260,000 clones, 86% of them seen just once; the ten biggest clones take up under 3%. The sequencing input was PBMCs or T cells enriched from blood (not recorded which). Source of these receptors: a woman under 30 who had recovered from COVID-19.

This clone was seen a few times. CDR3 protein: CASSPREGRRGDIQYF. The DNA for the CDR3 is TGTGCCAGCAGCCCGCGGGAAGGACGGCGGGGGGACATTCAGTACTTC. This chain joins TRBV11-1 and TRBJ2-4; 8 bases fit TRBD2. J lost 8 bases, V lost 5 bases, and 14 bases had no gene match. Germline V gene lookup returns CDR1 SGHAT and CDR2 FQDESV (reference sequence). The CDR3 contains 16 residues.

The chain joins TRBV30 to TRBJ2-1; D might be TRBD2 (6 bases). Trimming removed 6 bases from V and 9 bases from J, with 6 bases in between. CDR1 is GTSNPN, CDR2 SVGIG, per germline (reference sequence). The CDR3 contains 9 residues. CDR3 region: CACSGEQFF. CDR3 DNA: TGTGCCTGTAGCGGTGAGCAGTTCTTC.

This chain joins TRBV3-1 (or the pseudogene TRBV3-2) and TRBJ1-2; maybe TRBD1 (6 bases). CDR1 is LGHDT and CDR2 is YNNKEL in the germline V gene (reference sequence). The V end lost 2 bases, the J end lost 7 bases, and 17 bases lay between the germline ends. This CDR3 comprises 15 residues. The CDR3 sequence: CASSQTRTAQGGYTF. In DNA form, the CDR3 reads TGTGCCAGCAGCCAAACCCGGACAGCGCAGGGTGGCTACACCTTC.

The V gene is TRBV7-9, the J gene TRBJ2-1; perhaps TRBD1 as D (6 bases). The germline gives CDR1 SEHNR, CDR2 FQNEAQ (reference sequence). The CDR3 has 14 residues. Trimming shortened V by 5 bases and J by 6 bases, and 14 bases separated the two germline ends. For the CDR3, the DNA is TGTGCCAGCAGCGGCCGACAGGTGGGCAATGAGCAGTTCTTC. It codes for CASSGRQVGNEQFF.

The chain joins TRBV2 to TRBJ1-4, with TRBD1 as a possible D gene (6 bases). This CDR3 contains 15 residues. CDR1 and CDR2 from the germline V gene are SNHLY and FYNNEI. V lost 7 bases to trimming and J lost 2 bases, with 14 bases between them. The CDR3 DNA reads as TGTGCCAGCATCCCCGGAACAGGGACTAATGAAAAACTGTTTTTT. This encodes CASIPGTGTNEKLFF.